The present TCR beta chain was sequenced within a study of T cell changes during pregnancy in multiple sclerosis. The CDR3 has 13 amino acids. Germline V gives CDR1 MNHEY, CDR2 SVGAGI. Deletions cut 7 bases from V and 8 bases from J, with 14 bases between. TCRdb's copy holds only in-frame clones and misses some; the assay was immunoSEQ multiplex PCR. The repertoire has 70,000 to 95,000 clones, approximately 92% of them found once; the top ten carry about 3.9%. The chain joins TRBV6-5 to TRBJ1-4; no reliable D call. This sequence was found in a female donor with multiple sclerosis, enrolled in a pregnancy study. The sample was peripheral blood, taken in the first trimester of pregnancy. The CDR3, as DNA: TGTGCCAGCAAGAGGAGGGTTTACGAAAAACTGTTTTTT. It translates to CASKRRVYEKLFF.